These T cell receptor beta chains were read from a single sample in a study of cytomegalovirus exposure and HLA in healthy donors. Only in-frame clones appear in the TCRdb table, and some are missing; sequencing was by immunoSEQ multiplex PCR. This sample has about 140,000 clones, with under 90% found just once. The sequenced material came from PBMCs. These receptors were obtained from a male donor in good health and CMV-seronegative. Each CDR3 is given with its conserved first and last residue. A D gene is named only where the DNA matches it firmly. Not all rows give a size; the values are once, few, many and, for expanded clones, a class.

D	J	V	size	CDR3	DNA
TRBD2	TRBJ2-7	TRBV5-6	NA	CASGSGNPYEQYF	TGTGCCAGCGGTAGCGGGAACCCCTACGAGCAGTACTTC
NA	TRBJ2-7	TRBV6-1	NA	CASSGFPSVPYEQYF	TGTGCCAGCAGTGGGTTTCCTAGCGTACCCTACGAGCAGTACTTC
TRBD1	TRBJ2-7	TRBV7-2	NA	CASSQGQFYEQYF	TGTGCCAGCAGCCAGGGACAGTTCTACGAGCAGTACTTC
NA	TRBJ2-6	TRBV27	NA	CASRKDRSPPTGANVLTF	TGTGCCAGCAGGAAAGACAGGTCTCCACCGACTGGGGCCAACGTCCTGACTTTC
NA	TRBJ2-1	TRBV19	NA	CASSMAPRAWMDEQFF	TGTGCCAGTAGTATGGCTCCGCGGGCCTGGATGGATGAGCAGTTCTTC
NA	TRBJ2-7	TRBV11-2	NA	CASSMVTGMVYEQYF	TGTGCCAGCAGCATGGTAACAGGGATGGTATACGAGCAGTACTTC
TRBD1	TRBJ1-2	TRBV5-6	few	CASSLAGRGDYGYTF	TGTGCCAGCAGCTTGGCGGGCAGGGGGGACTATGGCTACACCTTC
TRBD2	TRBJ2-1	TRBV6-4	NA	CASSDLAGPLSGQFF	TGTGCCAGCAGCGACCTAGCGGGACCCCTATCCGGGCAGTTCTTC
TRBD1	TRBJ1-4	TRBV27	NA	CASSLLPGGVEKLFF	TGTGCCAGCAGTTTACTACCAGGGGGAGTTGAAAAACTGTTTTTT
NA	TRBJ1-5	TRBV28	once	CASSLGGSNQPQHF	TGTGCCAGCAGTTTGGGGGGTAGCAATCAGCCCCAGCATTTT
NA	TRBJ2-7	TRBV7-9	NA	CSSSLGTGAGYEQYF	TGTTCCAGCAGCTTAGGGACGGGAGCGGGTTACGAGCAGTACTTC
TRBD2	TRBJ2-7	TRBV5-6	NA	CASSLDAGDFAYEQYF	TGTGCCAGCAGCTTGGACGCGGGGGACTTCGCCTACGAGCAGTACTTC